The 25 T cell receptor beta chains below all came from one sample that was sequenced in a study of T cell clusters in autoimmune cytopenias. TRB was amplified from approximately 250 ng of peripheral blood genomic DNA per sample. One tube held mixed TRB-A and TRB-B primer pools for touch-down PCR. TCRdb re-called the multiplex PCR reads and gives one entry per CDR3 protein, without DNA. This repertoire includes 8,300 or so distinct CDR3 sequences. The sequenced material came from peripheral blood. The source is a human donor with an autoimmune cytopenia or autoimmune hepatitis (not recorded which).

The chain has TRBV6-5 and TRBJ1-3; TCRdb's D call of TRBD1 is untestable without DNA. Germline V gene data show CDR1 as MNHEY and CDR2 as SVGAGI. CDR3 length equals 15 residues. CDR3 loop: CASSFRANSGNTIYF.

The rearrangement joins TRBV7-9 to TRBJ1-2. Germline CDR1 SEHNR, CDR2 FQNEAQ (reference sequence). The CDR3 is 15 residues long. This CDR3 reads CASSLAGEPNYGYTF.

In terms of frequency, this clonotype is medium-sized. The genes are TRBV30 and TRBJ2-7. This CDR3 region has 14 residues. Germline V gives CDR1 GTSNPN, CDR2 SVGIG (reference sequence). This chain's CDR3 is CAWSVGQYSYEQYF.

Measured by frequency, this clonotype is medium-sized. The chain is built from TRBV30 and TRBJ2-5; TCRdb lists TRBD1, though no DNA is available to test this call. This CDR3 contains 13 residues. Germline V CDR1 and CDR2: GTSNPN, SVGIG (reference sequence). The CDR3 reads CAWTGHPVATQYF.

Considering frequency, this clonotype is medium-sized. This sequence joins TRBV5-5 and TRBJ1-4; TCRdb returns TRBD1, unconfirmable since there is no DNA. The CDR3 is 13 residues long. From germline, CDR1 is SGHKS and CDR2 YYEKEE (reference sequence). This CDR3 is CASSLWGQEKLFF.

The V call is TRBV10-3, the J call TRBJ2-3; the D gene TCRdb calls, TRBD2, cannot be checked with no DNA. The CDR3 has 16 residues. Germline V gene data show CDR1 as ENHRY and CDR2 as SYGVKD. The CDR3 loop is CASSELWRVRTDTQYF.

The chain uses TRBV18 and TRBJ1-1. The CDR3 consists of 14 residues. The V gene's germline CDR1 is KGHSH and CDR2 LQKENI. CDR3: CASSKETLGTEAFF.

This clonotype registers medium-sized by frequency. J is TRBJ1-6 and V is TRBV30. The CDR3 loop spans 15 amino acids. Germline loops: CDR1 GTSNPN, CDR2 SVGIG (reference sequence). CDR3 protein: CAWRRTSRYNSPLHF.

This clonotype ranks as medium-sized in terms of frequency. This chain joins TRBV19 and TRBJ2-4; the TCRdb D gene call, TRBD1, has no DNA to confirm it. CDR3 length: 14 residues. Germline V lookup: CDR1 LNHDA, CDR2 SQIVND (reference sequence). The CDR3 reads CASTGAVGKNIQYF.

This chain joins TRBV6-5 and TRBJ2-1; as DNA is missing, the TRBD2 call by TCRdb cannot be tested. Germline CDR1 reads MNHEY; CDR2 reads SVGAGI. The CDR3 totals 15 residues. CDR3 in amino acids: CASSPTSGGYNEQFF.

J is TRBJ2-5 and V is TRBV19; absent DNA, TCRdb's TRBD1 call cannot be checked. Germline CDR1 and CDR2: LNHDA and SQIVND (reference sequence). The length of the CDR3 is 14 residues. CDR3 residues: CASSIFGGQETQYF.

The genes are TRBV27 and TRBJ1-5. The germline CDR1 and CDR2 sequences are MNHEY and SMNVEV (reference sequence). This CDR3 is 13 amino acids long. The CDR3 region is CASSLSTNQPQHF.

In terms of frequency, this clonotype is medium-sized (0.01 to 0.1%). The V call is TRBV6-1, the J call TRBJ2-1. Per the germline V gene, CDR1 is MNHNS and CDR2 is SASEGT. CDR3 length: 15 amino acids. This CDR3 is CASRWKVTEGNEQFF.

The chain's CDR3 is CASSSFLGGSGANVLTF. The chain couples TRBV12-3 or TRBV12-4 to TRBJ2-6; as DNA is missing, the TRBD1 call by TCRdb cannot be tested. The CDR3 consists of 17 residues.

This clonotype is classed as medium-sized by frequency. The rearrangement uses TRBV6-5 and TRBJ2-2; TCRdb picks TRBD2, but there is no DNA to check that call. The CDR3 is 14 residues long. Germline V gives CDR1 MNHEY, CDR2 SVGAGI. CDR3 protein: CASSSSGGTGELFF.

The V gene is TRBV6-4, the J gene TRBJ2-3. CDR1 and CDR2 (germline): MRHNA, SNTAGT. The CDR3 contains 16 residues. CDR3 in amino acids: CASSNGGTTSTDTQYF.

V usage is TRBV20-1 and J usage is TRBJ1-5; the TCRdb call, TRBD1, lacks DNA for checking. The CDR3 is 15 amino acids. Looked up from germline, CDR1 is DFQATT and CDR2 is SNEGSKA (reference sequence). Here the CDR3 reads CSARGSGTGNQPQHF.

The chain links TRBV13 to TRBJ1-6; TCRdb's D gene call, TRBD1, goes unchecked for lack of DNA. The CDR3 covers 15 residues. From germline, CDR1 is PRHDT and CDR2 FYEKMQ (reference sequence). The CDR3 loop is CASSLGDRLSSPLHF.

Frequency places this clonotype as medium-sized. This sequence joins TRBV19 and TRBJ1-1; TCRdb's D call, TRBD1, is unchecked because there is no DNA. The CDR3 is 14 residues long. CDR1 and CDR2 (germline): LNHDA, SQIVND (reference sequence). CDR3 loop: CASRSQGAHGEAFF.

CDR3 in amino acids: CASSPGLAGAPSTDTQYF. The V and J genes are TRBV5-4 and TRBJ2-3; lacking DNA, the TRBD2 call made by TCRdb goes unchecked. Germline V lookup: CDR1 SGHNT, CDR2 YYREEE (reference sequence). The CDR3 covers 18 residues.

The chain recombines TRBV5-4 with TRBJ2-7. The CDR3 runs to 13 residues. Germline CDR1 reads SGHNT; CDR2 reads YYREEE (reference sequence). This chain's CDR3 is CASSQDTSYEQYF.

This clonotype is classed as medium-sized (0.01 to 0.1%) by frequency. V and J are TRBV5-6 and TRBJ2-5; there is no DNA to check the TCRdb D call of TRBD1. The length of the CDR3 is 15 residues. Germline V CDR1 and CDR2: SGHDT, YYEEEE. CDR3 sequence: CASSFGPGGQETQYF.

The chain employs TRBV19 and TRBJ1-1; the D call from TCRdb, TRBD1, cannot be confirmed without DNA. From germline, CDR1 is LNHDA and CDR2 SQIVND (reference sequence). The CDR3 sequence is 15 residues long. The CDR3 reads CASSDGQLMNTEAFF. The full variable domain, its missing parts supplied by reference TRBV19 and TRBJ1-1, is DGGITQSPKYLFRKEGQNVTLSCEQNLNHDAMYWYRQDPGQGLRLIYYSQIVNDFQKGDIAEGYSVSREKKESFPLTVTSAQKNPTAFYLCASSDGQLMNTEAFFGQGTRLTVV.

CDR3 region: CASSPQHGADTEAFF. This rearrangement joins TRBV18 to TRBJ1-1; TCRdb indicates TRBD1, and absent DNA this call remains unverified. There are 15 residues in the CDR3. Germline V gene data show CDR1 as KGHSH and CDR2 as LQKENI.

This sequence joins TRBV7-2 and TRBJ1-3; TCRdb indicates TRBD1, and absent DNA this call remains unverified. Germline V lookup: CDR1 SGHTA, CDR2 FQGNSA. This CDR3 spans 16 amino acids. The CDR3: CASSLGQAASGNTIYF.